The rows below give T cell receptor beta chains drawn from one sample of a study of blood T cell repertoires in COVID-19. Sequencing used immunoSEQ multiplex PCR; TCRdb keeps in-frame clones, though not all of them. Altogether 74,000 or so clones are present, approximately 89% being singletons, with the ten largest covering roughly 2.4%. The specimen was peripheral blood. These receptor sequences come from a human donor in a cohort sampled during active COVID-19. The CDR3 runs from the conserved cysteine through the conserved F or W. The D gene is left open where the match is weak. Expanded clones are given a class, and other clones once, few, many or no size at all.

TGCGCCAGCAGCCCCCGAGGGAACAATCAGCCCCAGCATTTT,CASSPRGNNQPQHF,TRBV10-2,-,-,TRBJ1-5
TGCGCCAGCAGCGATCCGGGACAGAGCTCCTATAATTCACCCCTCCACTTT,CASSDPGQSSYNSPLHF,TRBV5-1,once,TRBD1,TRBJ1-6
TGCGCCAGCAGCCCGGACAGGGGCGGAGGTTACGAGCAGTACTTC,CASSPDRGGGYEQYF,TRBV4-3,-,TRBD1,TRBJ2-7
TGTGCCAGCAGCCTTCGGCAGACTAGCTACGAGCAGTACTTC,CASSLRQTSYEQYF,TRBV6-5,once,-,TRBJ2-7
TGTGCCTGGAGTGCCCTGAGGTATTCACCCCTCCACTTT,CAWSALRYSPLHF,TRBV30,-,-,TRBJ1-6
TGTGCCAGCCGGGACAGGGAAGAGACCCAGTACTTC,CASRDREETQYF,TRBV27,-,TRBD1,TRBJ2-5
TGTGCCTGGAGCCCCAGCTACGAGCAGTACTTC,CAWSPSYEQYF,TRBV30,-,-,TRBJ2-7
TGTGCCAGCAGTCATAGACAGGGCCATCAGCCCCAGCATTTT,CASSHRQGHQPQHF,TRBV6-5,once,TRBD1,TRBJ1-5
TGTGCCAGCAGTCCGGGGACTCCGGTGGCGACTAACTATGGCTACACCTTC,CASSPGTPVATNYGYTF,TRBV2,once,-,TRBJ1-2
TGTGCCAGCTCACCTGGGGCAGGGACTGAAGCTTTCTTT,CASSPGAGTEAFF,TRBV18,-,-,TRBJ1-1
TGTGCCAGCAGCTGGGGACAGGGCAGACAGCCCCAGCATTTT,CASSWGQGRQPQHF,TRBV6-5,-,TRBD1,TRBJ1-5
TGCGCCAGCAGTCAGGTTATGAACACTGAAGCTTTCTTT,CASSQVMNTEAFF,TRBV10-1,-,-,TRBJ1-1
TGTGCCAGCAGCCTAGGAGGTTTTGGGGCCAACGTCCTGACTTTC,CASSLGGFGANVLTF,TRBV5-5,-,-,TRBJ2-6
TGCGCCAGCAGCCCCCAGGGGGCGTCCTACGAGCAGTACTTC,CASSPQGASYEQYF,TRBV5-1,-,TRBD1,TRBJ2-7